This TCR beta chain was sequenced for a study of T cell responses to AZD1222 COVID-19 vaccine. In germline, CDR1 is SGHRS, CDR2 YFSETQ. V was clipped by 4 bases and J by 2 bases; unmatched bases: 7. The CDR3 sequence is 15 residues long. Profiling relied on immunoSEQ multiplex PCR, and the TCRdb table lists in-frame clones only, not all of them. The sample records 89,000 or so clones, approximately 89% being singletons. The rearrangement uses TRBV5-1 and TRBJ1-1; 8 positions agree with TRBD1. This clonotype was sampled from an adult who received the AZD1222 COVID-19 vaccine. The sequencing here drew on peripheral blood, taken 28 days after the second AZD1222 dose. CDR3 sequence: CASSLGGQGNTEAFF. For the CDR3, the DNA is TGCGCCAGCAGCCTTGGAGGACAGGGAAACACTGAAGCTTTCTTT.